Below are 28 T cell receptor beta chains sequenced from a single sample in a study of T cell repertoires in cytomegalovirus infection. In TCRdb, the reads were re-called with MiXCR into one record per CDR3 protein. The profile shows roughly 350,000 distinct CDR3 sequences, approximately 35% of them singletons. The antigens these receptors bind are not known. Sample: cultured PBMCs, taken from culture after CMV antigen stimulation. The receptors originated from a human donor in good health (CMV status not recorded). Some clones in this sample may be carry-over from other donors' samples.

This clonotype was recorded a few times. The chain has TRBV6-2 or TRBV6-3 and TRBJ2-7; TRBD2 matches 11 bases. The V gene's germline CDR1 is MNHEY and CDR2 SVGEGT. Trimming cost V 5 bases and J 6 bases; bases outside gene matches: 15. This CDR3 has 17 amino acids. CDR3 sequence (DNA): TGTGCCAGCAGTGGAGATTTTGAACTAGCGGGAGCCCTCGAGCAGTACGTC. Translation gives CASSGDFELAGALEQYV.

This clonotype was detected only a few times. The chain recombines TRBV7-8 with TRBJ2-3, with D unresolved. Trimming cost V 3 bases and J 6 bases, with 7 bases left between them. Germline-derived CDR1 and CDR2 are SGHVS and FQNEAQ. CDR3 size: 12 residues. Written as DNA, the CDR3 is TGTGCCAGCAGCTTTGTGGTTGATACGCAGTATTTT. It translates to CASSFVVDTQYF.

This clonotype has ten or more counts. This chain joins TRBV27 and TRBJ2-1; TRBD1 agrees at 7 bases. V shed 3 bases, J shed 0 bases, and the junction held 2 bases outside the gene matches. The CDR3 runs to 15 residues. CDR1 is MNHEY and CDR2 is SMNVEV in the germline V gene (reference sequence). For the CDR3, the DNA is TGTGCCAGCAGTTTGGACAGGAGCTCCTACAATGAGCAGTTCTTC. Translating gives CASSLDRSSYNEQFF.

Comments on this clonotype: One end of the junction does not line up with germline, which may come from a read error. The chain carries TRBV6-2 or TRBV6-3 and TRBJ1-1; D unclear. CDR1 MNHEY and CDR2 SVGEGT come from the germline V gene. This CDR3 spans 14 amino acids. CDR3 bases: TGTGACAGCAGCCTCCGGGCTCGCGGGACTGAAGCTTTCTTT. Translation gives CDSSLRARGTEAFF.

By sample share, this clonotype is medium-sized. The chain links TRBV28 to TRBJ2-7, with 7 nucleotides matching TRBD2. Trimming removed 5 bases from V and 5 bases from J; junction bases left unmatched: 12. Germline V CDR1 and CDR2: MDHEN, SYDVKM. This CDR3 has 15 amino acids. The CDR3 reads CASSPPLAGVNEQYV. The CDR3 region has the DNA TGTGCCAGCAGTCCCCCTTTGGCGGGAGTTAACGAGCAGTACGTC.

This clonotype has more than one count but fewer than ten. The chain is built from TRBV7-2 and TRBJ2-1; 10 nucleotides line up with TRBD2. CDR1 is SGHTA, CDR2 FQGNSA, per germline. The length of the CDR3 is 14 residues. J lost 9 bases, V lost 0 bases, and 2 bases had no gene match. The CDR3 sequence: CASSLALAGVEQFF. In nucleotides, the CDR3 is TGTGCCAGCAGCTTAGCGCTAGCGGGAGTTGAGCAGTTCTTC.

In DNA, the CDR3 is TGTGCCAGTAGTATGGAGGGTGCTAGCACAGATACGCAGTATTTT. It yields the protein CASSMEGASTDTQYF. The chain has TRBV19 and TRBJ2-3, with D possibly being TRBD2 (6 bases). The CDR3 consists of 15 residues. The V gene lost 3 bases and the J gene lost 0 bases, with 10 bases spanning the gap. Germline V gene lookup returns CDR1 LNHDA and CDR2 SQIVND (reference sequence).

This clonotype has just a few counts. The CDR3 DNA follows: TGTGCCAGCAGCGGGGGTCCTTCCAACTACAATGAGCAGTTCTTC. It codes for CASSGGPSNYNEQFF. This chain uses TRBV9 with TRBJ2-1; D unresolved. V was cut by 3 bases and J by 3 bases, with 13 bases left in between. The germline CDR1 and CDR2 sequences are SGDLS and YYNGEE. This CDR3 is built from 15 residues. The full variable domain, rest sourced from reference TRBV9 and TRBJ2-1, is DSGVTQTPKHLITATGQRVTLRCSPRSGDLSVYWYQQSLDQGLQFLIQYYNGEERAKGNILERFSAQQFPDLHSELNLSSLELGDSALYFCASSGGPSNYNEQFFGPGTRLTVL.

In its sample, this clonotype was seen once. This chain uses TRBV20-1 with TRBJ2-1, with 7 nucleotides matching TRBD1. This CDR3 spans 14 amino acids. The junction had 9 bases not matched to a gene; V was cut back by 6 bases and J by 4 bases. CDR1 and CDR2 (germline): DFQATT, SNEGSKA (reference sequence). CDR3 DNA: TGCAGTGCCGGGCTTGGGACAGTTTACAATGAGCAGTTCTTC. Protein: CSAGLGTVYNEQFF.

The gene calls are TRBV19 and TRBJ1-1; D not certain. Deletions cut 7 bases from V and 1 base from J, with 13 bases between. CDR1 is LNHDA and CDR2 is SQIVND in the germline V gene (reference sequence). This CDR3 has 14 amino acids. CDR3 protein: CASISYGGNTEAFF. DNA for the CDR3: TGTGCCAGTATTTCCTATGGAGGGAACACTGAAGCTTTCTTT.

The V and J genes are TRBV6-5 and TRBJ2-1; tentatively, D is TRBD1 (6 bases). From germline, CDR1 is MNHEY and CDR2 SVGAGI. The CDR3 sequence is 14 residues long. Trimming took off 4 bases at V and 8 bases at J, with 15 bases between the two ends. In nucleotides, the CDR3 is TGTGCCAGCAGTTTTTCCCCCAGGGGCCATGAGCAGTTCTTC. Its translation is CASSFSPRGHEQFF.

The V gene is TRBV6-2 or TRBV6-3, the J gene TRBJ2-7; D ambiguous. Germline assignment: CDR1 MNHEY and CDR2 SVGEGT. Trimming took 0 bases from V and 6 from J, leaving 6 bases between them. The CDR3 contains 12 residues. CDR3 loop: CASSYSGGEQYF. The CDR3, as DNA: TGTGCCAGCAGTTACTCGGGCGGCGAGCAGTACTTC.

V gene TRBV6-5 combines with J gene TRBJ2-5; D is perhaps TRBD1 (6 bases). The CDR3 is 14 residues long. The V and J ends lost 4 bases and 2 bases respectively, with 11 bases between them. From germline, CDR1 is MNHEY and CDR2 SVGAGI. CDR3 bases: TGTGCCAGCAGTTCCAACGGACAGCAAGAGACCCAGTACTTC. Its translation: CASSSNGQQETQYF.

This clonotype appeared a single time. The CDR3 DNA reads TGTGCCAGCAGCTGGGGTTCATCCAGTCAATACTATGGCTACACCTTC. Encoded protein: CASSWGSSSQYYGYTF. The genes are TRBV11-1 and TRBJ1-2, with D unresolved. Trimming stripped 4 bases from V and 3 bases from J, with 18 bases between. The CDR3 spans 16 residues. Germline CDR1 is SGHAT and CDR2 is FQDESV (reference sequence).

A few counts support this clonotype. The CDR3, as DNA: TGTGCCAGCAGCCCTTGGACTAGCGGGAGCTCCTACAATGAGCAGTTCTTC. Its protein product is CASSPWTSGSSYNEQFF. This chain joins TRBV7-6 and TRBJ2-1; 13 bases line up with TRBD2. CDR1 is SGHVS, CDR2 FNYEAQ, per germline. The CDR3 has 17 amino acids. Trimming cost V 5 bases and J 0 bases; bases outside gene matches: 4.

Only a few counts were recorded for this clonotype. The V call is TRBV7-2, the J call TRBJ1-2, with a weak D call TRBD1 (5 bases). Germline lookup yields CDR1 SGHTA and CDR2 FQGNSA. V lost 1 base and J 5 bases, leaving 5 bases between the germline ends. The CDR3 runs to 12 residues. CDR3: CASSLGQYGYTF. For the CDR3, the DNA is TGTGCCAGCAGCTTAGGACAGTATGGCTACACCTTC.

This chain connects TRBV9 to TRBJ2-7; D uncertain. Deletions cut 0 bases from V and 1 base from J, with 8 bases between. The V gene's germline CDR1 is SGDLS and CDR2 YYNGEE. This CDR3 region has 14 residues. The CDR3 protein is CASSVDIWSYEQYF. The DNA for the CDR3 is TGTGCCAGCAGCGTAGATATTTGGTCCTACGAGCAGTACTTC.

A remark on this clonotype: The missing conserved phenylalanine or tryptophan at the end of this CDR3 makes a read error likely. The DNA is omitted, as the CDR3 cannot be located on it reliably, and the CDR3 follows TCRdb's listing. This chain connects TRBV7-2 to TRBJ2-7; no check of the table's D call, TRBD1, against the DNA was made. The CDR3 is 8 amino acids long, termini counted. Looked up from germline, CDR1 is SGHTA and CDR2 is FQGNSA. The CDR3 is CASSLSGD.

V usage is TRBV19 and J usage is TRBJ1-2; D is unclear. CDR1 LNHDA and CDR2 SQIVND come from the germline V gene (reference sequence). V was pared by 3 bases and J by 8 bases, with 25 bases between. This CDR3 spans 17 amino acids. The DNA of the CDR3 is TGTGCCAGTAGTATCCTTCTTCAGGAGCCCGGGGTTAGCGGCTACACCTTC. This codes for CASSILLQEPGVSGYTF.

This clonotype was recorded at least ten times. V and J are TRBV7-8 and TRBJ2-1; the D call may be TRBD1 or TRBD2 (5 bases each). The V gene's germline CDR1 is SGHVS and CDR2 FQNEAQ. V was trimmed by 1 base and J by 0 bases, leaving 13 bases between them. The CDR3 is 17 amino acids. Here the CDR3 DNA reads TGTGCCAGCAGCTTAGGTGGGGCTGGGAGCTCCTACAATGAGCAGTTCTTC. Residues: CASSLGGAGSSYNEQFF. Looking up the rest from reference TRBV7-8 and TRBJ2-1 gives the full variable domain: GAGVSQSPRYKVAKRGQDVALRCDPISGHVSLFWYQQALGQGPEFLTYFQNEAQLDKSGLPSDRFFAERPEGSVSTLKIQRTQQEDSAVYLCASSLGGAGSSYNEQFFGPGTRLTVL.

V usage is TRBV29-1 and J usage is TRBJ2-5; 8 nucleotides agree with TRBD1. The CDR3 is 13 residues long. Looked up from germline, CDR1 is SQVTM and CDR2 is ANQGSEA. J lost 4 bases, V lost 7 bases, and 8 bases had no gene match. The CDR3 DNA sequence: TGCAGCGGCCGCGGACAGGGCGGAGAGACCCAGTACTTC. This sequence encodes CSGRGQGGETQYF.

The rearrangement uses TRBV2 and TRBJ2-5; either TRBD1 or TRBD2 may fit D (6 bases each). V dropped 6 bases and J dropped 4 bases, with 21 bases sitting between them. The CDR3 runs to 16 residues. Germline V lookup: CDR1 SNHLY, CDR2 FYNNEI. The chain's CDR3 is CASRRRVDPGAETQYF. The CDR3 coding sequence is TGTGCCAGCAGGCGTCGGGTAGACCCGGGGGCAGAGACCCAGTACTTC. Combining the CDR3 with reference TRBV2 and TRBJ2-5 gives the whole variable domain EPEVTQTPSHQVTQMGQEVILRCVPISNHLYFYWYRQILGQKVEFLVSFYNNEISEKSEIFDDQFSVERPDGSNFTLKIRSTKLEDSAMYFCASRRRVDPGAETQYFGPGTRLLVL.

The rearrangement links TRBV4-1 to TRBJ2-1; TRBD1 agrees at 8 bases. CDR1 and CDR2 (germline): MGHRA, YSYEKL. The CDR3 is 17 amino acids. The ends lost 3 bases at V and 0 bases at J; junction bases unmatched: 7. CDR3 loop: CASSQDTGGSSYNEQFF. The CDR3 DNA is TGCGCCAGCAGCCAGGACACAGGGGGGAGCTCCTACAATGAGCAGTTCTTC.

This clonotype was detected ten times or more. The CDR3, as DNA: TGTGCCAGCAGCTTAAACAGGGTGGATGAGCAGTTCTTC. Translating gives CASSLNRVDEQFF. The rearrangement uses TRBV7-2 and TRBJ2-1, with a tentative D call TRBD1 (6 bases). V was cut by 2 bases and J by 8 bases, with 10 bases left in between. The CDR3 covers 13 residues. Germline V gives CDR1 SGHTA, CDR2 FQGNSA.

This clonotype was counted between two and nine times. The chain has TRBV4-1 and TRBJ1-6; D is perhaps TRBD1 (6 bases). The germline V and J ends were trimmed by 0 bases and 7 bases, with 7 bases remaining between them. Germline V gene sequence: CDR1 MGHRA, CDR2 YSYEKL. The CDR3 consists of 14 residues. The CDR3 loop is CASSQETGNSPLHF. CDR3 coding DNA: TGCGCCAGCAGCCAAGAAACAGGGAATTCACCCCTCCACTTT.

The genes are TRBV7-2 and TRBJ2-3; 14 bases match TRBD2. The germline V gene encodes CDR1 SGHTA and CDR2 FQGNSA. Unmatched junction bases numbered 8, after V lost 5 bases and J lost 4 bases. The CDR3 covers 17 residues. The CDR3 coding sequence is TGTGCCAGCAGCCCTGGACTAGCGGGAGGATGGCCAGATACGCAGTATTTT. Translated: CASSPGLAGGWPDTQYF.

The CDR3: CASTELAGAYNEQFF. The CDR3 bases are TGTGCCAGTACTGAACTAGCGGGAGCCTACAATGAGCAGTTCTTC. This chain joins TRBV19 and TRBJ2-1; 11 nucleotides match TRBD2. The CDR3 sequence is 15 residues long. With 7 bases clipped from V and 2 bases from J, the junction kept 4 bases outside the gene matches. Germline CDR1 is LNHDA and CDR2 is SQIVND (reference sequence).

Comment on this clonotype: At one end, the junction sequence differs from germline, possibly due to a read error. The gene calls are TRBV5-3 and TRBJ2-2, with unresolved D. TRBV5-3 is flagged as an ORF with uncertain function. The CDR3 covers 15 residues. The CDR3 sequence: CASSLAAATTGELFF. The CDR3 DNA reads TGTGCCAGCAGCTTGGCGGCGGCAACCACCGGGGAGCTGTTTTTT.